This T cell receptor (beta chain) was retrieved from a study of T cell responses to AZD1222 COVID-19 vaccine. Assay: immunoSEQ multiplex PCR; the TCRdb copy retains only in-frame clones and omits some. The data contain about 140,000 clones, just over 90% of them seen just once; the ten biggest clones take up about 3.4%. This clone was detected once. From germline, CDR1 is DFQATT and CDR2 SNEGSKA (reference sequence). This CDR3 comprises 13 residues. Trimming removed 3 bases at V and 6 bases at J, with 11 bases between. The sample consisted of peripheral blood, taken on day 0 of AZD1222 vaccination. The genes are TRBV20-1 and TRBJ1-4; tentative D call: TRBD1 (5 bases). This receptor was taken from an adult in good health. The CDR3 protein is CSASHRWDEKLFF. The CDR3 DNA is TGCAGTGCTAGTCACAGGTGGGATGAAAAACTGTTTTTT.